What follows are 10 T cell receptor beta chains derived from one specimen sequenced in a study of control samples from healthy donors and cancer patients. The table came from immunoSEQ multiplex PCR; TCRdb's copy has only in-frame clones and leaves some out. The sample has some 120,000 clones; 91% are singletons. Sequencing input: blood. These receptors originate from a woman in her late teens or twenties in good health.

This clone was seen a few times. This rearrangement joins TRBV12-1 to TRBJ1-5; no DNA check was done on the table's D call, TRBD1. TRBV12-1 is marked as a pseudogene. This CDR3 spans 15 amino acids. In DNA form, the CDR3 reads TGTGCCAGCAGCTGGCGGCGACAGATCAATCAGCCCCAGCATTTT. This sequence encodes CASSWRRQINQPQHF.

For the CDR3, the DNA is TGTGCCAGCAGTTATGTGTGGACTAGCGGGCGGTCCTACGAGCAGTACTTC. Its translation: CASSYVWTSGRSYEQYF. The rearrangement links TRBV6-2 or TRBV6-3 to TRBJ2-7, with TRBD2 matching 11 bases. This CDR3 is built from 17 residues. Germline CDR1 and CDR2: MNHEY and SVGEGT. Losses at the gene ends were 3 bases for V and 1 base for J; bases not matched to a gene: 8.

The gene calls are TRBV7-2 and TRBJ2-2, with 9 bases that match TRBD2. Germline assignment: CDR1 SGHTA and CDR2 FQGNSA. J gave up 0 bases and V 2 bases, and 4 bases lay outside the gene matches. The CDR3 has 17 residues. This CDR3 is CASSLLAGSTNTGELFF. The CDR3 region has the DNA TGTGCCAGCAGCTTACTAGCGGGGTCTACGAACACCGGGGAGCTGTTTTTT.

This chain connects TRBV24-1 to TRBJ2-3, with D tentatively TRBD1 (5 bases). The V gene lost 3 bases and the J gene lost 2 bases, with 17 bases spanning the gap. CDR1 and CDR2 (germline): KGHDR, SFDVKD. The CDR3 runs to 17 residues. CDR3 DNA sequence: TGTGCCACCAGTGATCTCAAGCAGGGTGAGGTCACAGATACGCAGTATTTT. Protein: CATSDLKQGEVTDTQYF.

The chain recombines TRBV20-1 with TRBJ2-6, with a tentative D call TRBD1 (5 bases). Trimming left V 3 bases short and J 0 bases short, with 15 bases between. The CDR3 is made up of 17 amino acids. Germline CDR1 is DFQATT and CDR2 is SNEGSKA (reference sequence). CDR3 sequence reads: CSASGHPYPSGANVLTF. The DNA for the CDR3 is TGCAGTGCTAGTGGACACCCTTACCCCTCTGGGGCCAACGTCCTGACTTTC.

This chain uses TRBV2 with TRBJ1-1; a weak D match, TRBD1 (5 bases). Germline CDR1 reads SNHLY; CDR2 reads FYNNEI. The CDR3 length is 11 residues. Trimming removed 7 bases from V and 7 bases from J, with 10 bases in between. CDR3 DNA sequence: TGTGCCAGCATGAAGGGGATTGAAGCTTTCTTT. It yields the protein CASMKGIEAFF.

The chain couples TRBV5-3 to TRBJ2-3, with 7 nucleotides matching TRBD2. TRBV5-3 is noted as an ORF with a role that remains uncertain. J was trimmed by 2 bases and V by 4 bases; bases with no gene match: 16. The CDR3 spans 18 residues. The CDR3 sequence is CARSPTLRDYPPTDTQYF. CDR3 DNA: TGTGCCAGAAGCCCAACCTTAAGGGACTACCCACCCACAGATACGCAGTATTTT.

The chain has TRBV6-2 or TRBV6-3 and TRBJ2-2; no clear D. Trimming shortened V by 5 bases and J by 6 bases, and 19 bases separated the two germline ends. Germline V gene lookup returns CDR1 MNHEY and CDR2 SVGEGT. The CDR3 covers 16 residues. The CDR3 region has the DNA TGTGCCAGCAGTCTTTTGCCGGTCGAAGCGCCCGGGGAGCTGTTTTTT. Translation: CASSLLPVEAPGELFF.

A few counts support this clone. The CDR3: CASSPGGALPFQYF. Here the CDR3 DNA reads TGTGCCAGCTCACCAGGGGGAGCGCTTCCATTTCAGTACTTC. This chain links TRBV18 with TRBJ2-4; D possibly uses TRBD1 or TRBD2 (5 bases each). V lost 2 bases and J lost 11, with 16 bases in between. CDR3 size: 14 residues. Germline lookup yields CDR1 KGHSH and CDR2 LQKENI.

This clone was detected once. The chain combines TRBV7-6 with TRBJ1-4; the match to TRBD1 covers 7 bases. CDR1 and CDR2 (germline): SGHVS, FNYEAQ. This CDR3 is 14 amino acids long. V was clipped by 5 bases and J by 4 bases; unmatched bases: 4. CDR3 region: CASSRGQLNEKLFF. The CDR3 nucleotides read TGTGCCAGCAGCCGGGGACAGCTTAATGAAAAACTGTTTTTT.